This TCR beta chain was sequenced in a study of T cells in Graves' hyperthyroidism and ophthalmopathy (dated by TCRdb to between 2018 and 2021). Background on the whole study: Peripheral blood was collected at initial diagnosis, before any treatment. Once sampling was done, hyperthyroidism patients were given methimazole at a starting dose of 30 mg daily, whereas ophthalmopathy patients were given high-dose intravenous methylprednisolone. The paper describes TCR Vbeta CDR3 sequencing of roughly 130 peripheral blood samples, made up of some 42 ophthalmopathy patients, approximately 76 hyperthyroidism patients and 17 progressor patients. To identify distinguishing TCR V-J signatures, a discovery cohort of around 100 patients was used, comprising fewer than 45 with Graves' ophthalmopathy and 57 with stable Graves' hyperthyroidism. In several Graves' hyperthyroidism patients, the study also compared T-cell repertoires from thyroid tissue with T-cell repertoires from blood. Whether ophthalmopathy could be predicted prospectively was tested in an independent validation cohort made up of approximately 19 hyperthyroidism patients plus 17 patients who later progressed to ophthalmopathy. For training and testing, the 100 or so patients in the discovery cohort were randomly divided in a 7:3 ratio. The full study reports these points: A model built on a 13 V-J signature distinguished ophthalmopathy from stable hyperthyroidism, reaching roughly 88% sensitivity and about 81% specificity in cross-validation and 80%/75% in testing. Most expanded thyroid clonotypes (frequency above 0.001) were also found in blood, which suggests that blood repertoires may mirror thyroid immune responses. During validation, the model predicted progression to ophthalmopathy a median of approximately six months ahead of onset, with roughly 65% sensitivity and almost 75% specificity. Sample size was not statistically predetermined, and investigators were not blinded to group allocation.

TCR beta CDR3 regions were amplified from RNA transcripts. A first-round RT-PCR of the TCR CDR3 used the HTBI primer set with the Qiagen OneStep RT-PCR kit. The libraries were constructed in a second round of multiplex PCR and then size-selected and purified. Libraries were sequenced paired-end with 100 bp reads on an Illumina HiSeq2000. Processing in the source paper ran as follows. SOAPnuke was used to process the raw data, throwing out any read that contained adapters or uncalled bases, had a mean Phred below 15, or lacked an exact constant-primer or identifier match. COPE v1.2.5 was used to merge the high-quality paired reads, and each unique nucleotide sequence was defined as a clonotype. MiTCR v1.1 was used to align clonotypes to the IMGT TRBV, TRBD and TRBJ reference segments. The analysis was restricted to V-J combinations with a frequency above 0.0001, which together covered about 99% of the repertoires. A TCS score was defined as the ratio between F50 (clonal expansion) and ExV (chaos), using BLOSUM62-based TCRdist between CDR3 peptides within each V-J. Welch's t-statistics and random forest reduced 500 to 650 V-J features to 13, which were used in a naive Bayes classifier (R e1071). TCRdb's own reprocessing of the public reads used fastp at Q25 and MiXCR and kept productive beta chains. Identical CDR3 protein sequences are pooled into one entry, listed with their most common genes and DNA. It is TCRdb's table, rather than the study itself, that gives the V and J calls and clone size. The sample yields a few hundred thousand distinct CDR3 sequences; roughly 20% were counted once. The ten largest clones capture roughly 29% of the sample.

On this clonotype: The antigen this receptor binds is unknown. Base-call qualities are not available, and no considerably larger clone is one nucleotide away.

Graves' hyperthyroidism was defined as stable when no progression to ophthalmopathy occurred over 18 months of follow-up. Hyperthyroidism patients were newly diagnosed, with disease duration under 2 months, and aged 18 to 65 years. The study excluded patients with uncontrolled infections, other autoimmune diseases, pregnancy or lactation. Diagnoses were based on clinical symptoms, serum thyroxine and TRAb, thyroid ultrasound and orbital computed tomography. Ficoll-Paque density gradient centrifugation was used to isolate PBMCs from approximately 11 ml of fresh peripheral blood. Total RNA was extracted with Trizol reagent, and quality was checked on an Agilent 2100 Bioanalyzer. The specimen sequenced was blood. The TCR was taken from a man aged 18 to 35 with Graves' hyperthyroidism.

The CDR3 loop reads CASRYSGQGTQAFF. The base sequence is TGCGCCAGCAGATATTCGGGACAGGGGACCCAAGCTTTCTTT. The chain was built from TRBV5-1 and TRBJ1-1; 10 bases in the junction line up with TRBD1. Including the terminal cysteine and phenylalanine, the CDR3 comprises 14 residues. Just CDR3 DNA is preserved here, 42 bases in frame from base 1. As encoded in the germline V gene, CDR1 is SGHRS while CDR2 is YFSETQ. The junction shows trimming of 5 bases on V and 9 bases on J, and the gene matches do not reach 10 bases of it.